A single T cell receptor beta chain is shown here with its context. This specimen belongs to a study of blood T cell repertoires in COVID-19. Looking at the study overall: Acute-phase and convalescent COVID-19 samples originated in the United States, Italy and Spain. T cells, B-cell-depleted T cells, or PBMCs supplied cDNA or gDNA.

In the original processing: Amplified reference gene primers provided the basis for estimating nucleated cell counts. Only in-frame clones appear in the TCRdb table, and some are missing; sequencing was by immunoSEQ multiplex PCR. The V and J calls and the clone size are those of that table, but D and trimming were determined from the DNA. The sample comprises approximately 10,000 clones, about 88% of which are singletons, and roughly a fifth rests with the top ten. Material for sequencing was peripheral blood. The receptor's source is a woman aged 60-75 years with active COVID-19.

DNA for the CDR3: TGTGCCAGCAGTGAGTTCGGGGGGCGGAGGCAGCCCCAGCATTTT. Translation gives CASSEFGGRRQPQHF. J is TRBJ1-5 and V is TRBV6-1; a possible D gene is TRBD1 (6 bases). CDR1 is MNHNS, CDR2 SASEGT, per germline. V lost 3 bases and J lost 7, with 16 bases in between. The length of the CDR3 is 15 residues.